One and the same sample provided the 21 T cell receptor beta chains below, sequenced in a study of blood T cell repertoires in COVID-19. Measured with immunoSEQ multiplex PCR; TCRdb has only the in-frame clones, and not every one. The data hold under 250,000 clones, with 81% observed a single time. The sequencing input was PBMCs or T cells enriched from blood (not recorded which). The receptors come from a woman aged 45 to 65 with acute COVID-19.

The J gene is TRBJ2-3, the V gene TRBV18; 9 bases align to TRBD1. Germline values: CDR1 KGHSH, CDR2 LQKENI. This CDR3 is built from 16 residues. Trimming at V came to 6 bases and at J to 1 base, leaving 8 bases not matched to a gene. CDR3: CASSPRTGAGTDTQYF. The DNA for the CDR3 is TGTGCCAGCTCCCCTAGGACAGGGGCTGGCACAGATACGCAGTATTTT.

The V gene is TRBV28, the J gene TRBJ2-1; D remains unclear. Germline CDR1 reads MDHEN; CDR2 reads SYDVKM. This CDR3 region has 15 residues. V was trimmed by 5 bases and J by 4 bases, leaving 15 bases between them. DNA of the CDR3: TGTGCCAGCAGTACCCCCGATGCGCTGTACAATGAGCAGTTCTTC. Translated: CASSTPDALYNEQFF. The variable domain in full, completed from reference TRBV28 and TRBJ2-1, reads DVKVTQSSRYLVKRTGEKVFLECVQDMDHENMFWYRQDPGLGLRLIYFSYDVKMKEKGDIPEGYSVSREKKERFSLILESASTNQTSMYLCASSTPDALYNEQFFGPGTRLTVL.

This sequence joins TRBV19 and TRBJ2-2; 7 nucleotides align to TRBD1. The CDR3 spans 16 residues. Per the germline V gene, CDR1 is LNHDA and CDR2 is SQIVND (reference sequence). Trimming at V came to 3 bases and at J to 0 bases, leaving 4 bases not matched to a gene. CDR3 coding DNA: TGTGCCAGTAGTATGCAGGGACAGACGAACACCGGGGAGCTGTTTTTT. Its protein is CASSMQGQTNTGELFF.

J is TRBJ2-3 and V is TRBV5-1; tentatively, D is TRBD2 (7 bases). The CDR3 extends over 16 amino acids. CDR1 is SGHRS and CDR2 is YFSETQ in the germline V gene. V lost 0 bases and J lost 0, with 11 bases in between. The CDR3 reads CASSLAGGPSTDTQYF. The CDR3 DNA reads TGCGCCAGCAGCTTGGCCGGGGGGCCTAGCACAGATACGCAGTATTTT.

This chain joins TRBV19 and TRBJ2-3, with 7 bases identical to TRBD2. V shed 5 bases and J 0 bases; nucleotides not matched to a gene: 8. CDR3 length: 16 amino acids. Germline V gene sequence: CDR1 LNHDA, CDR2 SQIVND (reference sequence). The CDR3 loop reads CASSGRGGFSTDTQYF. CDR3 nucleotides: TGTGCCAGTAGTGGCCGCGGGGGTTTCAGCACAGATACGCAGTATTTT.

The CDR3 DNA reads as TGTGCCACGGATCGGGATGAGCAGTTCTTC. Translation gives CATDRDEQFF. V is TRBV6-4 and J is TRBJ2-1, with D uncertain. The V end was cut by 10 bases, the J end by 8 bases, with 9 bases between. The CDR3 length is 10 residues. CDR1 and CDR2 (germline): MRHNA, SNTAGT.

V and J are TRBV5-1 and TRBJ2-3; 12 bases map to TRBD2. Germline assignment: CDR1 SGHRS and CDR2 YFSETQ. CDR3 length equals 19 residues. J gave up 4 bases and V 1 base, and 13 bases lay outside the gene matches. The CDR3 DNA follows: TGCGCCAGCAGCTTGTTTCCCTGGACTAGCGGGAACAGTGCAGATACGCAGTATTTT. Residues: CASSLFPWTSGNSADTQYF.

This clone appeared a single time. J is TRBJ2-2 and V is TRBV5-1, with TRBD1 identical over 10 bases. The germline gives CDR1 SGHRS, CDR2 YFSETQ. V trimming: 1 base; J trimming: 4 bases; junction bases outside the gene matches: 4. The CDR3 is made up of 16 amino acids. CDR3 in amino acids: CASSLTGTGATGELFF. In DNA, the CDR3 is TGCGCCAGCAGCTTGACCGGGACAGGGGCCACCGGGGAGCTGTTTTTT. Combining the CDR3 with reference TRBV5-1 and TRBJ2-2 gives the whole variable domain KAGVTQTPRYLIKTRGQQVTLSCSPISGHRSVSWYQQTPGQGLQFLFEYFSETQRNKGNFPGRFSGRQFSNSRSEMNVSTLELGDSALYLCASSLTGTGATGELFFGEGSRLTVL.

As concerns this clone: One junction end disagrees with the germline gene, perhaps due to a read error. This chain uses TRBV3-1 (or the pseudogene TRBV3-2) with TRBJ2-3, with no clear D. Germline CDR1 is LGHDT and CDR2 is YNNKEL (reference sequence). This CDR3 has 14 residues. CDR3 sequence reads: CASSQRYSTDAQYF. In DNA, the CDR3 is TGTGCCAGCAGCCAACGATACAGCACAGATGCGCAGTATTTT.

The chain is built from TRBV14 and TRBJ2-3, with TRBD2 matching 8 bases. This CDR3 region has 17 residues. In germline, CDR1 is SGHDN, CDR2 FVKESK. After removal of 0 bases from V and 0 bases from J, the junction contained 5 bases not matched to a gene. The CDR3: CASSQEGRLASTDTQYF. The CDR3 nucleotides are TGTGCCAGCAGCCAAGAGGGGAGACTAGCGAGCACAGATACGCAGTATTTT.

The chain links TRBV7-2 to TRBJ1-2; tentatively, D is TRBD1 (5 bases). The CDR3 runs to 18 residues. Germline CDR1 and CDR2: SGHTA and FQGNSA. Trimming left V 5 bases short and J 0 bases short, with 22 bases between. CDR3 amino acids: CASSPLGQILLTNYGYTF. The DNA of the CDR3 is TGTGCCAGCAGCCCCCTGGGGCAGATCCTATTAACTAACTATGGCTACACCTTC.

In this sample, this clone turned up a few times. The chain employs TRBV6-5 and TRBJ2-7; D unresolved. The length of the CDR3 is 12 residues. Between the trimmed V and J ends, which lost 2 bases and 6 bases, there was a span of 8 bases. Germline lookup yields CDR1 MNHEY and CDR2 SVGAGI. CDR3 sequence (DNA): TGTGCCAGCAGTTACGACATGAGCGAGCAGTACTTC. Translation: CASSYDMSEQYF.

The V gene is TRBV19, the J gene TRBJ2-2, with 14 positions matching TRBD2. This CDR3 region has 18 residues. Germline V gene data show CDR1 as LNHDA and CDR2 as SQIVND (reference sequence). Trimming took 1 base from V and 3 from J; bases not matched to a gene: 4. Here the CDR3 reads CASSIVGLAGAHTGELFF. The CDR3 DNA sequence: TGTGCCAGTAGTATAGTGGGACTAGCGGGGGCCCACACCGGGGAGCTGTTTTTT.

V gene TRBV7-2 combines with J gene TRBJ2-7, with D perhaps matching TRBD2 (6 bases). The CDR3 spans 14 residues. CDR1 is SGHTA and CDR2 is FQGNSA in the germline V gene. Deletions cut 1 base from V and 5 bases from J, with 12 bases between. CDR3 residues: CASSLDGTLDEQYF. The CDR3 nucleotides read TGTGCCAGCAGCTTAGACGGGACTTTAGACGAGCAGTACTTC.

This clone has a single count. This sequence joins TRBV5-1 and TRBJ2-1; 7 bases fit TRBD1. The V gene end was trimmed by 8 bases and the J gene end by 5 bases; junction bases not matched to a gene: 13. The germline gives CDR1 SGHRS, CDR2 YFSETQ. The CDR3 totals 15 residues. DNA for the CDR3: TGCGCCAGTCGGATCGTACAGGGGTCTCACAATGAGCAGTTCTTC. Its protein product is CASRIVQGSHNEQFF.

This chain joins TRBV29-1 and TRBJ2-3; TRBD1 aligns across 7 bases. Germline V CDR1 and CDR2: SQVTM, ANQGSEA. The CDR3 is made up of 13 amino acids. V was pared by 7 bases and J by 4 bases, with 8 bases of the junction left unmatched. The CDR3 DNA follows: TGCAGCGCCACGACAGGGAATGCAGATACGCAGTATTTT. Residues: CSATTGNADTQYF.

The sample holds one count of this clone. The sample carries other DNA sequences with the same CDR3. CDR3 sequence (DNA): TGTGCCAGCAGTTACGGCAGGAGGACTGAAGCTTTCTTT. It encodes CASSYGRRTEAFF. The chain is built from TRBV6-5 and TRBJ1-1; no reliable D call. Germline CDR1 MNHEY, CDR2 SVGAGI. The CDR3 covers 13 residues. V gave up 2 bases and J gave up 5 bases, with 9 bases separating them.

The V and J genes are TRBV5-1 and TRBJ2-5; D is undetermined. The germline gives CDR1 SGHRS, CDR2 YFSETQ. V was cut by 0 bases and J by 5 bases, with 8 bases left in between. This CDR3 contains 13 residues. CDR3 sequence: CASSLASFETQYF. CDR3 sequence (DNA): TGCGCCAGCAGCTTGGCTAGTTTTGAGACCCAGTACTTC.

The chain uses TRBV11-2 and TRBJ2-6; D is undetermined. Trimming left V 0 bases short and J 4 bases short, with 4 bases between. Germline V gene sequence: CDR1 SGHAT, CDR2 FQNNGV. This CDR3 is 14 amino acids long. The CDR3 sequence: CASSLDRGANVLTF. DNA for the CDR3: TGTGCCAGCAGCTTAGACAGGGGGGCCAACGTCCTGACTTTC.

The V gene is TRBV6-5, the J gene TRBJ1-1; the match to TRBD1 covers 9 bases. Germline-derived CDR1 and CDR2 are MNHEY and SVGAGI. Trimming at V came to 6 bases and at J to 1 base, leaving 6 bases not matched to a gene. The CDR3 runs 15 residues. CDR3 sequence: CASRPDRGSNTEAFF. CDR3 DNA: TGTGCCAGCAGACCGGACAGGGGATCGAACACTGAAGCTTTCTTT.

CDR3 bases: TGTGCCAGCAGCTTACGGGGAGGGTCCGTGGCCGGGGAGCTGTTTTTT. It is translated as CASSLRGGSVAGELFF. The V gene is TRBV7-2, the J gene TRBJ2-2; 7 nucleotides match TRBD2. Germline trimming cut 2 bases from V and 6 bases from J; bases unmatched to any gene: 9. Germline V CDR1 and CDR2: SGHTA, FQGNSA. The CDR3 spans 16 residues.